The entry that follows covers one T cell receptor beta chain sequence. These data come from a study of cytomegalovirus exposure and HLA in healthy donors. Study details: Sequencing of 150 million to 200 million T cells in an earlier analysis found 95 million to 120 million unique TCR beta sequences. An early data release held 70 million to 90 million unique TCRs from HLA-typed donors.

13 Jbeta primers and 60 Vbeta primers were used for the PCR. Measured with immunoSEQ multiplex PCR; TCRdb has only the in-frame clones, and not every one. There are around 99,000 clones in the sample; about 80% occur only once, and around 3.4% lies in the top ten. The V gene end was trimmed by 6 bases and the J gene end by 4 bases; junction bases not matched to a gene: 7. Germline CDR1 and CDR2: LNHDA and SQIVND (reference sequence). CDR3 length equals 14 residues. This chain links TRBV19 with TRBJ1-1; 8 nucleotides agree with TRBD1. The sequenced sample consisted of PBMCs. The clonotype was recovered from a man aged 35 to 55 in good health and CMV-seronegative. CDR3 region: CASRTGTGVTEAFF. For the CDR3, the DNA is TGTGCCAGTAGGACCGGGACAGGCGTCACTGAAGCTTTCTTT.